Detailed here is one TCR beta chain. Its antigen is still unknown. Trimming stripped 5 bases from V and 5 bases from J, with 24 bases between. Germline CDR1 reads SGHVS; CDR2 reads FQNEAQ. This CDR3 contains 17 residues. TCRdb passed the 5' RACE reads through MiXCR, listing each CDR3 protein once. The sample yields 560,000 or so distinct CDR3 sequences, 17% seen once. This sample is part of a study of T-cell memory formation after mild COVID-19. Study-wide background: Most TCR clusters belonged to a single donor.

Points from the study as a whole: Pre-infection memory held some responding clones, suggesting pre-existing cross-reactive T cells responded.

This chain uses TRBV7-8 with TRBJ2-5; D perhaps matches TRBD1 (6 bases). The source of this sequence is an adult woman who had mild COVID-19 (a few samples of this study predate the infection). Cell type and time point are not known. Input material: PBMCs or a T cell subset sorted from them (not recorded which). CDR3 DNA: TGTGCCAGCAGCGAACAGGGTCTTAGGGTATCGGTGGAGACCCAGTACTTC. Translating gives CASSEQGLRVSVETQYF.